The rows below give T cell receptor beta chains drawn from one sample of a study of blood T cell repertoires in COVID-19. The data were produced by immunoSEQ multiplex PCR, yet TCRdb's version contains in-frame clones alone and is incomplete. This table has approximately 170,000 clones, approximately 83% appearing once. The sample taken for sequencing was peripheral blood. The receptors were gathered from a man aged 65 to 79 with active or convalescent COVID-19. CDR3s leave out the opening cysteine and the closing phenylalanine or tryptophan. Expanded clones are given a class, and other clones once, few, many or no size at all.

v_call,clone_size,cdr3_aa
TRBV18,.,ASSPLKNMNTEAF
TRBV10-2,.,ATLGPGQKETQY
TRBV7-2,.,ASSLARQLAYNEQF
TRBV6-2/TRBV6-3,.,ASSYSLLRSLH
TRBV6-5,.,ASSYYRGSNYGYT
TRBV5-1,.,ASSKLAGGLNEQF
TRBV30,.,AWSVRGLTEAF
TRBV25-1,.,ASSVPHRGDYGNTIY
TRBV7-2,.,ASSLDRASYEQY
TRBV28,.,ASRKTGPLSYEQY
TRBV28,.,ASSSAGTGAIDGYT
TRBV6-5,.,ASSYGGQANEKLF
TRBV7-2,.,ASSSSGTPLRRGQY
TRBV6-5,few,ASSSGSSRNQPQH
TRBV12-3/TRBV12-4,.,ASSKGTGSIAF
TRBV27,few,ASRAPTINEKLF
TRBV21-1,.,ASSTGTYEQY
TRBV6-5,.,ASSYASGDRGLRY
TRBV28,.,ASSPLTGTFPYEQY
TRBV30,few,AWSTGLADNEQF
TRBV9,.,ASSVTGTANTGELF
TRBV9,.,ASSITSGREETQY
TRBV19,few,ASSTFPSQGRGNQPQH
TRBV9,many,ASSAGGGAGNTEAF
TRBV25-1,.,ASSEGSRTGNYGYT
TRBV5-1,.,ASSLGSRRGTDTQY